These 9 T cell receptor beta chains originate from one sample sequenced in a study of cytomegalovirus exposure and HLA in healthy donors. Here immunoSEQ multiplex PCR was the method, and the copy in TCRdb shows in-frame clones only, minus some. The sample carries over 120,000 clones, 85% to 90% recorded once. The material sequenced was PBMCs. These receptors came from a woman aged 25 to 45 in good health and CMV-seropositive.

This chain uses TRBV28 with TRBJ1-1, with 7 bases lining up with TRBD1. Germline lookup yields CDR1 MDHEN and CDR2 SYDVKM. Losses at the gene ends were 2 bases for V and 6 bases for J; bases not matched to a gene: 9. The length of the CDR3 is 15 residues. CDR3 nucleotides: TGTGCCAGCAGTTTACTCGACAGGGACTTTGCTGAAGCTTTCTTT. It translates to CASSLLDRDFAEAFF.

This chain connects TRBV27 to TRBJ2-1; 8 nucleotides align to TRBD2. Trimming at V came to 3 bases and at J to 4 bases, leaving 5 bases not matched to a gene. The CDR3 sequence is 15 residues long. From germline, CDR1 is MNHEY and CDR2 SMNVEV (reference sequence). The CDR3, as DNA: TGTGCCAGCAGTTTCGACGGGAGGGAATACAATGAGCAGTTCTTC. Encoded protein: CASSFDGREYNEQFF.

The CDR3: CASSEGWTGGLISEQYF. The CDR3 bases are TGTGCCAGCAGTGAGGGTTGGACAGGGGGCTTAATAAGCGAGCAGTACTTC. V gene TRBV6-1 combines with J gene TRBJ2-7; 11 nucleotides align to TRBD1. CDR1 and CDR2 from the germline V gene are MNHNS and SASEGT. CDR3 size: 17 residues. V lost 3 bases, J lost 6 bases, and 13 bases stayed unmatched.

CDR3 sequence: CASSANGDRGLSNQPQHF. The DNA of the CDR3 is TGTGCCAGCAGCGCCAATGGGGACAGGGGTTTATCCAATCAGCCCCAGCATTTT. The gene calls are TRBV5-6 and TRBJ1-5, with 10 bases matching TRBD1. V lost 4 bases to trimming and J lost 3 bases; unmatched junction nucleotides: 13. Germline V lookup: CDR1 SGHDT, CDR2 YYEEEE. There are 18 residues in the CDR3.

The chain recombines TRBV19 with TRBJ2-1, with TRBD2 matching 7 bases. Per germline, CDR1 LNHDA and CDR2 SQIVND (reference sequence). The CDR3 is made up of 15 amino acids. The J segment lost 4 bases and the V segment lost 2 bases, leaving 5 bases of the junction unmatched. The CDR3 protein is CASSILGGTYNEQFF. The CDR3 nucleotides read TGTGCCAGTAGTATACTGGGGGGGACGTACAATGAGCAGTTCTTC. Complete variable domain (other parts from reference TRBV19 and TRBJ2-1): DGGITQSPKYLFRKEGQNVTLSCEQNLNHDAMYWYRQDPGQGLRLIYYSQIVNDFQKGDIAEGYSVSREKKESFPLTVTSAQKNPTAFYLCASSILGGTYNEQFFGPGTRLTVL.

In its sample, this clone was seen once. The chain combines TRBV15 with TRBJ1-5; TRBD1 might be the D (5 bases). This CDR3 comprises 17 residues. Germline CDR1 and CDR2: LNHNV and YYDKDF (reference sequence). Between the trimmed V and J ends, which lost 5 bases and 0 bases, there was a span of 17 bases. In nucleotides, the CDR3 is TGTGCCACCAGCGATCTTTTCCACGGGGGTAGCAATCAGCCCCAGCATTTT. This encodes CATSDLFHGGSNQPQHF.

This chain links TRBV9 with TRBJ2-7, with TRBD2 matching 8 bases. The CDR3 runs 15 residues. Looked up from germline, CDR1 is SGDLS and CDR2 is YYNGEE. Trimming took 0 bases from V and 2 from J; bases not matched to a gene: 4. CDR3 nucleotide sequence: TGTGCCAGCAGCGTAGGGGCTAGCGGGCCCTACGAGCAGTACTTC. Its protein is CASSVGASGPYEQYF.

J is TRBJ2-4 and V is TRBV14; TRBD1 is a possible D gene (6 bases). The CDR3 contains 12 residues. The V and J ends lost 8 bases and 9 bases respectively, with 14 bases between them. Germline V gives CDR1 SGHDN, CDR2 FVKESK. Here the CDR3 DNA reads TGTGCCAGCGGTCGGACAGTCGGCATTCAGTACTTC. Translation: CASGRTVGIQYF.

V is TRBV28 and J is TRBJ2-7; 7 bases are a match to TRBD2. The CDR3 is 15 residues long. Germline CDR1 and CDR2: MDHEN and SYDVKM. Trimming cost V 7 bases and J 6 bases; bases outside gene matches: 15. As DNA, the CDR3 is TGTGCCAGCACCTTCTTGTCGGGAGGCTTTAGCGAGCAGTACTTC. It yields the protein CASTFLSGGFSEQYF.